Listed below are T cell receptor beta chains from one sample, sequenced in a study of Graves' ophthalmopathy and Graves' hyperthyroidism. MiXCR, run by TCRdb on the multiplex PCR reads, gives a single entry per CDR3 protein. In the table there are about 1.1 million distinct CDR3 sequences, 35% to 40% of which are singletons. Sequenced: peripheral blood or thyroid tissue (not recorded which). The source is an adult man with Graves' hyperthyroidism. The CDR3 runs from the conserved cysteine through the conserved F or W. The D gene is left open where the match is weak. Size is stated for part of the rows, as once, few or many counts, or as a class when the clone is expanded.

TRBV6-5	few	TRBJ1-5	TRBD1	CASSDDRDNQPQHF	TGTGCCAGCAGTGACGACAGGGATAATCAGCCCCAGCATTTT
TRBV4-3	few	TRBJ1-1	.	CASSRGHKNTEAFF	TGCGCCAGCAGCCGGGGACACAAGAACACTGAAGCTTTCTTT
TRBV5-1	.	TRBJ2-5	.	CATSLVRAETQYF	TGCGCCACCAGCTTGGTCCGGGCGGAGACCCAGTACTTC
TRBV7-2	.	TRBJ1-5	TRBD1	CASSQRQGSSNQPQHF	TGTGCCAGCAGCCAAAGACAGGGATCAAGCAATCAGCCCCAGCATTTT
TRBV4-2	few	TRBJ2-5	.	CASSQVRQETQYF	TGTGCCAGCAGCCAAGTCAGGCAAGAGACCCAGTACTTC
TRBV10-3	many	TRBJ1-2	.	CAISESSAVRYGYTF	TGTGCCATCAGTGAGTCTAGTGCAGTGCGGTATGGCTACACCTTC
TRBV18	.	TRBJ2-5	.	CASSPYQEPQYF	TGTGCCAGCTCACCCTACCAAGAGCCCCAGTACTTC
TRBV10-2	many	TRBJ1-5	.	CASSPPDTTIRPQHF	TGCGCCAGCAGCCCACCGGACACCACAATTCGGCCCCAGCATTTT
TRBV7-8	.	TRBJ2-6	TRBD1	CASSAGTGSGANVLTF	TGTGCCAGCAGTGCTGGGACAGGGAGCGGGGCCAACGTCCTGACTTTC
TRBV12-3/TRBV12-4	many	TRBJ2-5	TRBD1	CASSLSGQIWETQYF	TGTGCCAGCAGTTTGTCGGGACAGATTTGGGAGACCCAGTACTTC
TRBV29-1	.	TRBJ2-7	.	CSLIVRMSGAYEQYF	TGCAGTTTAATCGTTCGTATGTCAGGGGCCTACGAGCAGTACTTC
TRBV29-1	few	TRBJ2-3	TRBD2	CSGTSSTDTQYF	TGCAGCGGGACTAGTTCAACAGATACGCAGTATTTT
TRBV19	few	TRBJ2-2	.	CASSIRGIGELFF	TGTGCCAGTAGTATTCGGGGAATCGGGGAGCTGTTTTTT
TRBV6-6	.	TRBJ2-7	.	CASSVDLDLGEQYF	TGTGCCAGCAGTGTCGACTTGGACCTGGGCGAGCAGTACTTC
TRBV19	.	TRBJ1-1	.	CASSINLNTEAFF	TGTGCCAGTAGTATTAACTTGAACACTGAAGCTTTCTTT
TRBV20-1	.	TRBJ2-7	.	CSAFSVQGDYEQYF	TGCAGTGCTTTCTCGGTCCAGGGTGATTACGAGCAGTACTTC
TRBV5-1	few	TRBJ1-2	.	CASSLTAVYGYTF	TGCGCCAGCAGCTTGACAGCCGTCTATGGCTACACCTTC
TRBV7-9	many	TRBJ1-1	.	CASSLAIRTTVDEAFF	TGTGCCAGCAGCTTAGCGATAAGAACGACGGTGGATGAAGCTTTCTTT
TRBV7-9	few	TRBJ2-7	.	CASSLALGVDEQYF	TGTGCCAGCAGCTTAGCGCTTGGGGTTGACGAGCAGTACTTC
TRBV9	many	TRBJ2-2	.	CASSEGLGELFF	TGTGCCAGCAGCGAGGGCCTCGGGGAGCTGTTTTTT
TRBV12-3/TRBV12-4	few	TRBJ1-4	.	CASQVGGSFNEKLFF	TGTGCCAGCCAGGTCGGAGGCAGCTTCAATGAAAAACTGTTTTTT
TRBV7-9	many	TRBJ1-1	.	CASSPQGRQNTEAFF	TGTGCCAGCAGCCCCCAGGGACGGCAGAACACTGAAGCTTTCTTT
TRBV7-8	few	TRBJ2-7	.	CASSLLVVRDTSYEQYF	TGTGCCAGCAGCTTACTTGTAGTACGGGACACGTCCTACGAGCAGTACTTC
TRBV11-2	.	TRBJ2-2	TRBD2	CASSFTSGANTGELFF	TGTGCCAGCAGCTTTACTAGCGGGGCCAACACCGGGGAGCTGTTTTTT
TRBV12-3/TRBV12-4	few	TRBJ2-7	.	CASSITGIGQYF	TGTGCCAGCAGTATTACAGGAATCGGGCAGTACTTC
TRBV7-3	once	TRBJ2-2	TRBD1	CASSPGQVVRDQPRRGTGELFF	TGTGCCAGTAGCCCGGGACAGGTTGTAAGGGACCAACCTCGGCGAGGCACCGGGGAGCTGTTTTTT
TRBV2	.	TRBJ1-2	.	CASSEMVTGVNYGYTF	TGTGCCAGCAGTGAAATGGTAACAGGTGTGAACTATGGCTACACCTTC
TRBV28	.	TRBJ2-2	.	CASNPEGGTNTGELFF	TGTGCCAGCAATCCCGAGGGGGGAACGAACACCGGGGAGCTGTTTTTT
TRBV6-5	.	TRBJ1-4	.	CASTLDRGRKLFF	TGTGCCAGCACCCTAGACCGGGGGCGAAAACTGTTTTTT